This is a list of T cell receptor beta chains from one sample in a study of identical twins. In TCRdb, the 5' RACE reads were re-called with MiXCR into one record per CDR3 protein. The data show nearly 200,000 distinct CDR3 sequences, more than 15% seen once. Separately, the same data were catalogued under a study of T cells expressing NK-cell markers.

Input material: CD8+ T cells sorted from blood. These receptors came from a woman between 18 and 29 years old in good health. CDR3s include the opening cysteine and the closing phenylalanine or tryptophan.

CDR3aa,v_gene,len,j_gene
CSQPGQHYNEQFF,TRBV29-1,13,TRBJ2-1
CASSSTNEQFF,TRBV7-9,11,TRBJ2-1
CAASGGAGQPQHF,TRBV6-1,13,TRBJ1-5
CSARRGDLGEQYF,TRBV20-1,13,TRBJ2-7
CASTNDFTDTQYF,TRBV27,13,TRBJ2-3
CASSQELGTSGYNEQFF,TRBV4-1,17,TRBJ2-1
CSAEIPSGTEDNSPLHF,TRBV20-1,17,TRBJ1-6
CASSPEGLAGGPGKTQYF,TRBV4-1,18,TRBJ2-5
CAISESVGGYTF,TRBV10-3,12,TRBJ1-2
CASRVVTGHEQYF,TRBV11-2,13,TRBJ2-7
CASSPTSGSGELFF,TRBV7-6,14,TRBJ2-2
CAISEPQGVFTEAFF,TRBV10-3,15,TRBJ1-1
CASSLVGTSGGTHTDTQYF,TRBV7-6,19,TRBJ2-3
CASSYSNRANYGYTF,TRBV6-5,15,TRBJ1-2
CASSYDPGEVYEQYF,TRBV6-2/TRBV6-3,15,TRBJ2-7
CSVVMDEQYF,TRBV29-1,10,TRBJ2-7
CASSFGINYGYTF,TRBV12-3/TRBV12-4,13,TRBJ1-2
CASSFGTTDTQYF,TRBV12-3/TRBV12-4,13,TRBJ2-3
CASSLGAGELFF,TRBV11-2,12,TRBJ2-2
CASSSPQTSGKHEQFF,TRBV5-1,16,TRBJ2-1
CASSLGTATSYEQYF,TRBV4-2,15,TRBJ2-7
CASSLRLAGVSEQFF,TRBV7-9,15,TRBJ2-1
CASSLNTYEQYF,TRBV7-2,12,TRBJ2-7
CASSDTGMKYF,TRBV10-2,11,TRBJ2-7
CASSPDGRMFF,TRBV7-2,11,TRBJ2-1
CASSFWADNTGELFF,TRBV5-5,15,TRBJ2-2
CASSQDPNYMDTQYF,TRBV3-1,15,TRBJ2-3
CASSYLAKNIQYF,TRBV12-3/TRBV12-4,13,TRBJ2-4
CSARDGFQYF,TRBV20-1,10,TRBJ2-4
CSFPDRSSYNEQFF,TRBV29-1,14,TRBJ2-1
CASSVGQGDYGYTF,TRBV9,14,TRBJ1-2
CASSAPDGYTF,TRBV9,11,TRBJ1-2
CASSLLGHETDTQYF,TRBV7-6,15,TRBJ2-3
CASSVGGSGSYEQFF,TRBV9,15,TRBJ2-1
CASSLSSNEQFF,TRBV5-1,12,TRBJ2-1
CASSDLRGEETQYF,TRBV2,14,TRBJ2-5
CSARDGGSEQFF,TRBV20-1,12,TRBJ2-1
CASSMGGSGRAPNEQFF,TRBV7-9,17,TRBJ2-1
CASSYAGTQQYF,TRBV6-5,12,TRBJ2-7
CASSLDGRTGAHEQYF,TRBV11-2,16,TRBJ2-7
CSARDTAAGIPTDTQYF,TRBV20-1,17,TRBJ2-3
CASSPIGTSNQETQYF,TRBV12-3/TRBV12-4,16,TRBJ2-5
CASSFGVASYEQYF,TRBV12-3/TRBV12-4,14,TRBJ2-7
CASSPILASLNTGELFF,TRBV12-3/TRBV12-4,17,TRBJ2-2